This record looks at one T cell receptor (beta chain) sequence and its context. As yet, its antigen is unknown. Profiled with immunoSEQ multiplex PCR; TCRdb holds only in-frame clones, not every one. Among some 2 million clones listed, around 95% were seen once. The data were obtained in a study of shared clonotypes between healthy human individuals. About the research overall: Contributing individuals were a couple of females and a few males aged 18 to 49. Each donor's CD4 naive and CD4 memory cells filled three plates apiece, CD8 naive two, and CD8 memory one. Whole-study findings and limits: Sample collection involved blood only; tissue repertoires are likely different.

The CDR3 totals 14 residues. CD45RA+ naive and CD45RA-negative memory subsets were separated from CD4+ cells. The receptor's source is a man younger than 35 in good health. Sequences were obtained from naive CD4+ T cells sorted from blood. The subset was: CD45RA+ positively selected. The chain uses TRBV21-1 and TRBJ2-7. TRBV21-1 is flagged as a pseudogene. CDR3 nucleotide sequence: TGTGCCAGCAGCAAAGCTACGGGCCCCTACGAGCAGTACTTC. It yields the protein CASSKATGPYEQYF.